These T cell receptor beta chains were read from a single sample in a study of blood T cell repertoires in COVID-19. The method was immunoSEQ multiplex PCR; TCRdb's version includes in-frame clones alone and lacks a portion of them. The profile shows more than 200,000 clones, approximately 90% of them singletons. Sequenced input: peripheral blood. Receptors originate from a woman in her twenties or thirties with COVID-19, enrolled during active disease. Both conserved end residues are part of each CDR3. Fields, in order: V gene, J gene, clone size, D gene, CDR3 DNA, CDR3 protein. D genes are given only for firm matches. A row's size may be missing; if present it is once, few, many or a size class.

TRBV15	TRBJ1-5	.	.	TGTGCCACCAGCAGAGATTGGCCGGGGGGCTTTTCGGGGGATCAGCCCCAGCATTTT	CATSRDWPGGFSGDQPQHF
TRBV19	TRBJ2-4	few	.	TGTGCCAGTAGTTCCCCTCGGCAGGGTAAAAACATTCAGTACTTC	CASSSPRQGKNIQYF
TRBV2	TRBJ2-2	.	TRBD2	TGTGCCAGCAGACCGCTAGCGGGGCACACCGGGGAGCTGTTTTTT	CASRPLAGHTGELFF
TRBV4-1	TRBJ1-3	.	TRBD1	TGCGCCAGCAGCCAAGTCTTTCTAGGGGGACAGGACAGCTCTGGAAACACCATATATTTT	CASSQVFLGGQDSSGNTIYF
TRBV7-2	TRBJ1-2	.	TRBD1	TGTGCCAGCAGCTCCGGGACAGGGTACTATGGCTACACCTTC	CASSSGTGYYGYTF
TRBV4-2	TRBJ2-3	.	TRBD2	TGTGCCAGCAGCCTACGGCTAGCGGGCCGCACAGATACGCAGTATTTT	CASSLRLAGRTDTQYF
TRBV9	TRBJ2-5	once	TRBD2	TGTGCCAGCAGCGTAGGGGCTACTAGCGGGGGCCAAGAGACCCAGTACTTC	CASSVGATSGGQETQYF
TRBV7-9	TRBJ2-1	.	TRBD2	TGTGCCAGCAGCGCGAGGACTAGCGGGAGCCAGCAGTTCTTC	CASSARTSGSQQFF
TRBV7-8	TRBJ2-3	once	TRBD2	TGTGCCAGCAGCTTAGCTGCGGGGGGAAGCACAGATACGCAGTATTTT	CASSLAAGGSTDTQYF
TRBV18	TRBJ1-4	.	.	TGTGCCAGCTCACGGGCCGTTAATGAAAAACTGTTTTTT	CASSRAVNEKLFF
TRBV18	TRBJ1-3	.	.	TGTGCCAGCTCACCAGTTACAGGAGTGAGTTGGTTAAACACCATATATTTT	CASSPVTGVSWLNTIYF
TRBV13	TRBJ1-1	.	.	TGTGCCAGCAGCGCGTGGGAGAGGCTGGTGAACACTGAAGCTTTCTTT	CASSAWERLVNTEAFF
TRBV4-2	TRBJ1-4	.	.	TGTGCCAGCAGCCAGTGGAACAGTGGCTCAAAACTGTTTTTT	CASSQWNSGSKLFF
TRBV11-2	TRBJ1-6	.	.	TGTGCCAGCAGCTTAGCCCGGGAAGATTCACCCCTCCACTTT	CASSLAREDSPLHF
TRBV28	TRBJ1-5	.	.	TGTGCCAGCAGGAGACTTTCGAACAGGGTAAAGTTTGGCAATCAGCCCCAGCATTTT	CASRRLSNRVKFGNQPQHF
TRBV24-1	TRBJ2-1	.	.	TGTGCCACCAGTGATTGGGGAGGTAATGAGCAGTTCTTC	CATSDWGGNEQFF
TRBV6-5	TRBJ2-2	once	.	TGTGCCAGCGCGGGGCTAAACACCGGGGAGCTGTTTTTT	CASAGLNTGELFF
TRBV10-1	TRBJ2-1	.	TRBD2	TGCGCCAGCAGTGGGACTAGCGGAACTAATGAGCAGTTCTTC	CASSGTSGTNEQFF
TRBV7-2	TRBJ2-3	.	TRBD2	TGTGCCAGCAGCTTAGTACTTGGCGGGGGGGGAAACTTTGCAGATACGCAGTATTTT	CASSLVLGGGGNFADTQYF
TRBV9	TRBJ2-5	.	.	TGTGCCAGCAGCGCCGGTCCCGGACAGCCCCAAGAGACCCAGTACTTC	CASSAGPGQPQETQYF
TRBV7-9	TRBJ2-3	.	.	TGTGCCAGCAGCTTAGGCTCACACCTTAGCACAGATACGCAGTATTTT	CASSLGSHLSTDTQYF
TRBV2	TRBJ2-1	.	TRBD1	TGTGCCAGCAGTCAAGGACAGGTTCCCTACAATGAGCAGTTCTTC	CASSQGQVPYNEQFF
TRBV19	TRBJ1-2	.	TRBD1	TGTGCCAGTAGGGACGGACAGGGGTTCTTGGGCTACACCTTC	CASRDGQGFLGYTF
TRBV7-2	TRBJ1-5	.	.	TGTGCCAGCAGCTCCTCAGGGCAAGGGCCCCAGCATTTT	CASSSSGQGPQHF
TRBV5-4	TRBJ2-7	.	.	TGTGCCAGCAGCCGTAACACAGGCGTACGCTCCTACGAGCAGTACTTC	CASSRNTGVRSYEQYF
TRBV7-8	TRBJ1-4	.	TRBD1	TGTGCCAGCAGCCTAATGACAGGGCTTAATGAAAAACTGTTTTTT	CASSLMTGLNEKLFF
TRBV5-8	TRBJ2-3	.	.	TGTGCCAGCAGCTTGTCCGGCGGGGATGGCGGTACGCAGTATTTT	CASSLSGGDGGTQYF
TRBV10-3	TRBJ2-1	.	TRBD2	TGTGCCCTCCGCGCCGGGGCGCGGGGGGTCGGGAGCTCCTACAATGAGCAGTTCTTC	CALRAGARGVGSSYNEQFF
TRBV9	TRBJ1-5	.	TRBD1	TGTGCCAGCAGCGCTACGCACCTCCGGGACAGGGTGGCTCAGCCCCAGCATTTT	CASSATHLRDRVAQPQHF
TRBV5-4	TRBJ2-1	.	.	TGTGCCAGCAGCTTTTTTGGCGGCAATGAGCAGTTCTTC	CASSFFGGNEQFF